Below, 7 T cell receptor beta chains from the same sample are listed, as sequenced in a study of T cell clones after liver transplantation. Clones were read by immunoSEQ multiplex PCR, and TCRdb kept only the in-frame ones, dropping some. This table has 7,000 to 8,000 clones, 80% appearing once. This sample comprised CD8+ T cells from blood, obtained before liver transplant. The receptors derive from a human donor who received a liver transplant.

The J gene is TRBJ2-1, the V gene TRBV6-4, with 10 bases identical to TRBD1. The CDR3 loop spans 15 amino acids. J gave up 9 bases and V 5 bases, and 10 bases lay outside the gene matches. Germline V gives CDR1 MRHNA, CDR2 SNTAGT. CDR3 DNA: TGTGCCAGCAGTAATGGCGGGACAGGGGATAGTGAGCAGTTCTTC. This sequence encodes CASSNGGTGDSEQFF.

The chain links TRBV30 to TRBJ1-1, with D unresolved. Deletions cut 1 base from V and 1 base from J, with 7 bases between. This CDR3 has 13 residues. Looked up from germline, CDR1 is GTSNPN and CDR2 is SVGIG (reference sequence). CDR3 DNA: TGTGCCTGGAGTGCAACAGAGAACACTGAAGCTTTCTTT. The encoded protein is CAWSATENTEAFF.

The chain is built from TRBV4-1 and TRBJ2-7, with 9 bases that match TRBD1. CDR1 is MGHRA, CDR2 YSYEKL, per germline. The length of the CDR3 is 15 residues. The V and J ends lost 5 bases and 6 bases, in that order; junction bases with no gene match: 11. The CDR3 DNA sequence: TGCGCCAGCAGCTTACGCCTCGACAGGGGGTCCGAGCAGTACTTC. It is translated as CASSLRLDRGSEQYF.

This sequence joins TRBV5-4 and TRBJ1-2; TRBD1 aligns across 7 bases. The germline gives CDR1 SGHNT, CDR2 YYREEE (reference sequence). CDR3 length: 14 amino acids. The trim removed 5 bases at V and 3 bases at J, leaving 7 bases unmatched. The CDR3 DNA follows: TGTGCCAGCAGATCCGACAGGGCAGACTATGGCTACACCTTC. It translates to CASRSDRADYGYTF.

The chain is built from TRBV29-1 and TRBJ2-5; 10 bases align to TRBD1. There are 13 residues in the CDR3. The V segment lost 1 base and the J segment 5 bases; nucleotides outside the gene matches: 1. Germline V lookup: CDR1 SQVTM, CDR2 ANQGSEA. CDR3 coding DNA: TGCAGCGTTGAAGCGGACAGGGGGGAGACCCAGTACTTC. Protein: CSVEADRGETQYF. Full variable domain (rest looked up from reference TRBV29-1 and TRBJ2-5): SAVISQKPSRDICQRGTSLTIQCQVDSQVTMMFWYRQQPGQSLTLIATANQGSEATYESGFVIDKFPISRPNLTFSTLTVSNMSPEDSSIYLCSVEADRGETQYFGPGTRLLVL.

Only one count was recorded for this clone. This chain joins TRBV4-1 and TRBJ2-3; 8 bases align to TRBD2. Germline V lookup: CDR1 MGHRA, CDR2 YSYEKL. The CDR3 totals 15 residues. V lost 0 bases, J lost 6 bases, and 5 bases stayed unmatched. The CDR3 spells CASSQEPRGADTQYF. The CDR3 nucleotides read TGCGCCAGCAGCCAAGAACCGCGGGGGGCCGATACGCAGTATTTT.

V usage is TRBV11-2 and J usage is TRBJ2-1, with D possibly matching TRBD1 (5 bases). Trimming took 1 base from V and 7 from J, leaving 17 bases between them. The germline CDR1 and CDR2 sequences are SGHAT and FQNNGV. The CDR3 spans 16 residues. The CDR3: CASSLGSGYALNEQFF. CDR3 nucleotides: TGTGCCAGCAGCTTAGGGTCAGGGTATGCCCTTAATGAGCAGTTCTTC.